This T cell receptor (beta chain) was identified during a study of vaccination and CD4 T cells after COVID-19. As to treatment: approximately 11-day PBMC culture with coronavirus spike peptide pools or control peptides (ViraFEST assay). With the Oncomine TCR Beta short-read assay, DNA from cultured CD4+ T cells was sequenced. Each CDR3 protein is one row after TCRdb ran MiXCR on the PCR reads. This sample has over 8,500 distinct CDR3 sequences, with more than 65% found just once. The V and J ends lost 7 bases and 0 bases, in that order; junction bases with no gene match: 12. The CDR3 consists of 17 residues. The germline gives CDR1 DFQATT, CDR2 SNEGSKA (reference sequence). To note about this clonotype: Its target is unknown.

The clonotype was recovered from a human donor who had recovered from COVID-19. The chain uses TRBV20-1 and TRBJ2-7; TRBD2 agrees at 13 bases. The sequenced sample consisted of CD4+ T cells from blood, cultured in vitro. The CDR3 bases are TGCAGTGGTCACAGTACTAGCGGGAGGGCCTTCTCCTACGAGCAGTACTTC. It yields the protein CSGHSTSGRAFSYEQYF.